The 20 T cell receptor beta chains in this list originate from one sample, sequenced in a study of blood T cell repertoires in COVID-19. Sequencing was performed with immunoSEQ multiplex PCR; in TCRdb, only in-frame clones are kept and a portion is missing. This table holds around 130,000 clones, roughly four fifths found once. Material for sequencing was peripheral blood. The source is a human donor in a cohort sampled during active COVID-19.

The chain carries TRBV11-2 and TRBJ1-2, with a tentative D call TRBD1 (6 bases). V was pared by 5 bases and J by 6 bases, with 16 bases between. This CDR3 is 14 amino acids long. Germline loops: CDR1 SGHAT, CDR2 FQNNGV. CDR3 in amino acids: CASSVPGALDGYTF. DNA for the CDR3: TGTGCCAGCAGCGTCCCAGGGGCCCTCGATGGCTACACCTTC.

This clone occurred a few times. This chain links TRBV11-2 with TRBJ2-7; 8 nucleotides agree with TRBD1. The CDR3 sequence is 15 residues long. The germline V gene has CDR1 SGHAT and CDR2 FQNNGV. The J segment lost 2 bases and the V segment lost 1 base, leaving 4 bases of the junction unmatched. The CDR3 coding sequence is TGTGCCAGCAGCTTAGGCTGGACAGGGACCTACGAGCAGTACTTC. Translating gives CASSLGWTGTYEQYF.

This sequence joins TRBV15 and TRBJ2-5, with D possibly being TRBD2 (6 bases). V dropped 3 bases and J dropped 0 bases, with 11 bases sitting between them. CDR3 length: 15 amino acids. The germline V gene has CDR1 LNHNV and CDR2 YYDKDF (reference sequence). As DNA, the CDR3 is TGTGCCACCAGCAGGGGTGGGGGGAACCAAGAGACCCAGTACTTC. It codes for CATSRGGGNQETQYF.

V and J are TRBV6-5 and TRBJ2-7; the D gene is possibly TRBD1 (5 bases). The CDR3 consists of 14 residues. Germline values: CDR1 MNHEY, CDR2 SVGAGI. Trimming stripped 7 bases from V and 0 bases from J, with 13 bases between. CDR3 coding DNA: TGTGCCAGCAACCACGCAGGGAACTCCTACGAGCAGTACTTC. Its protein is CASNHAGNSYEQYF.

The gene calls are TRBV24-1 and TRBJ1-4, with TRBD1 identical over 8 bases. The V segment lost 1 base and the J segment 8 bases; nucleotides outside the gene matches: 8. Germline CDR1 is KGHDR and CDR2 is SFDVKD. CDR3 length: 16 amino acids. Here the CDR3 DNA reads TGTGCCACCAGTGATTTTCCGGACAGGGAACGAGAAAAACTGTTTTTT. This encodes CATSDFPDREREKLFF.

The chain combines TRBV13 with TRBJ1-1; 8 bases line up with TRBD1. Trimming took 5 bases from V and 0 from J; bases not matched to a gene: 2. CDR1 is PRHDT, CDR2 FYEKMQ, per germline (reference sequence). This CDR3 region has 14 residues. Here the CDR3 DNA reads TGTGCCAGCAGCCTGGGACAGGTGAACACTGAAGCTTTCTTT. The encoded protein is CASSLGQVNTEAFF.

The chain couples TRBV5-6 to TRBJ2-2, with unresolved D. V lost 4 bases to trimming and J lost 7 bases, with 17 bases between them. The germline V gene has CDR1 SGHDT and CDR2 YYEEEE. The CDR3 totals 15 residues. CDR3 DNA sequence: TGTGCCAGCAGCGCCATGCCCACGGGTCGCGGGGAGCTGTTTTTT. It specifies CASSAMPTGRGELFF.

The CDR3 loop is CASSPWTGSNYGYTF. The DNA for the CDR3 is TGTGCCAGCAGCCCCTGGACAGGATCTAACTATGGCTACACCTTC. The J gene is TRBJ1-2, the V gene TRBV7-6; 7 bases fit TRBD1. Germline loops: CDR1 SGHVS, CDR2 FNYEAQ. The V segment lost 5 bases and the J segment 0 bases; nucleotides outside the gene matches: 6. The CDR3 is 15 residues long.

The V gene is TRBV3-1 (or the pseudogene TRBV3-2), the J gene TRBJ2-7; 15 bases match TRBD2. The germline CDR1 and CDR2 sequences are LGHDT and YNNKEL (reference sequence). V was pared by 6 bases and J by 2 bases, with 5 bases of the junction left unmatched. The CDR3 totals 16 residues. The CDR3 reads CASSQRTSGGAYEQYF. As DNA, the CDR3 is TGTGCCAGCAGTCAACGGACTAGCGGGGGGGCCTACGAGCAGTACTTC.

This clone has only one observation. V gene TRBV19 combines with J gene TRBJ1-1, with a weak D call TRBD1 (5 bases). The ends were cut back, 8 bases at V and 6 bases at J, with 13 bases in the middle. There are 12 residues in the CDR3. Germline V gene sequence: CDR1 LNHDA, CDR2 SQIVND (reference sequence). The CDR3 DNA is TGTGCCAGTGTTTGGGGGGTCGCTGAAGCTTTCTTT. Translating gives CASVWGVAEAFF.

The chain links TRBV10-1 to TRBJ2-4, with TRBD1 as a possible D gene (6 bases). The CDR3 is 15 residues long. V lost 2 bases and J 6 bases, leaving 14 bases between the germline ends. The germline gives CDR1 WNHNN, CDR2 SYGVQD (reference sequence). CDR3 sequence: CASSETGTRRNIQYF. CDR3 DNA: TGCGCCAGCAGTGAGACGGGGACACGTAGAAACATTCAGTACTTC.

The V and J genes are TRBV4-2 and TRBJ2-1; TRBD1 might be the D (6 bases). This CDR3 is 15 amino acids long. Germline V gene sequence: CDR1 LGHNA, CDR2 YNFKEQ. Trimming cost V 4 bases and J 5 bases, with 15 bases left between them. CDR3 residues: CASSPIGGPNNEQFF. CDR3 coding DNA: TGTGCCAGCAGCCCTATAGGGGGACCGAACAATGAGCAGTTCTTC.

The chain is built from TRBV2 and TRBJ2-1, with D possibly matching TRBD2 (5 bases). Trimming pared 8 bases from V and 3 bases from J, leaving 17 bases between. The CDR3 runs to 15 residues. Looked up from germline, CDR1 is SNHLY and CDR2 is FYNNEI. The CDR3 DNA reads TGTGCCAGCGGTACGGGGAGCCAGGTCTACAATGAGCAGTTCTTC. Translating gives CASGTGSQVYNEQFF.

Only a few counts were recorded for this clone. V gene TRBV13 combines with J gene TRBJ2-7; possible D gene TRBD1, 5 bases. Trimming cost V 2 bases and J 2 bases, with 13 bases left between them. The CDR3 contains 15 residues. Germline V gene lookup returns CDR1 PRHDT and CDR2 FYEKMQ (reference sequence). The CDR3 here is CASSLRGQPPYEQYF. CDR3 coding DNA: TGTGCCAGCAGCTTAAGGGGTCAGCCCCCCTACGAGCAGTACTTC. Using reference TRBV13 and TRBJ2-7 for the parts outside the CDR3, the full variable domain is AAGVIQSPRHLIKEKRETATLKCYPIPRHDTVYWYQQGPGQDPQFLISFYEKMQSDKGSIPDRFSAQQFSDYHSELNMSSLELGDSALYFCASSLRGQPPYEQYFGPGTRLTVT.

This chain links TRBV25-1 with TRBJ2-1; 13 bases line up with TRBD2. Looked up from germline, CDR1 is MGHDK and CDR2 is SYGVNS. There are 15 residues in the CDR3. The ends lost 9 bases at V and 8 bases at J; junction bases unmatched: 10. CDR3 sequence: CASSIRLAGGDEQFF. CDR3 bases: TGTGCCAGTTCCATCCGACTAGCGGGGGGCGATGAGCAGTTCTTC.

The chain couples TRBV19 to TRBJ2-5; 8 nucleotides match TRBD2. The CDR3 has 17 amino acids. The V gene end was trimmed by 1 base and the J gene end by 2 bases; junction bases not matched to a gene: 9. Germline loops: CDR1 LNHDA, CDR2 SQIVND (reference sequence). The CDR3 loop is CASSIGAVAGQQETQYF. The CDR3 DNA reads as TGTGCCAGTAGTATAGGTGCGGTAGCGGGGCAACAAGAGACCCAGTACTTC.

This clone was seen just once. The V and J genes are TRBV10-2 and TRBJ1-1, with 8 bases lining up with TRBD1. Germline V CDR1 and CDR2: WSHSY, SAAADI. CDR3 length: 15 residues. J was trimmed by 5 bases and V by 5 bases; bases with no gene match: 10. The CDR3: CASSSGGGVFTEAFF. In DNA form, the CDR3 reads TGCGCCAGCAGTTCAGGGGGCGGTGTTTTTACTGAAGCTTTCTTT.

J is TRBJ2-7 and V is TRBV2; no firm D call. Deletions cut 6 bases from V and 6 bases from J, with 9 bases between. From germline, CDR1 is SNHLY and CDR2 FYNNEI. CDR3 length: 11 residues. The CDR3 spells CASSPFSEQYF. Here the CDR3 DNA reads TGTGCCAGCAGCCCCTTCTCCGAGCAGTACTTC.

The gene calls are TRBV2 and TRBJ1-4, with 8 bases identical to TRBD1. The CDR3 has 14 residues. Germline assignment: CDR1 SNHLY and CDR2 FYNNEI. V shed 7 bases, J shed 2 bases, and the junction held 3 bases outside the gene matches. CDR3 DNA sequence: TGTGCCAGCACCGACAGGGGTACTAATGAAAAACTGTTTTTT. Amino acids: CASTDRGTNEKLFF.

V is TRBV7-2 and J is TRBJ1-2; possible D gene TRBD1, 5 bases. The germline V and J ends were trimmed by 10 bases and 2 bases, with 11 bases remaining between them. The CDR3 contains 12 residues. CDR1 and CDR2 from the germline V gene are SGHTA and FQGNSA. CDR3 nucleotides: TGTGCCACCCCCCGGGGGAACTATGGCTACACCTTC. Its protein is CATPRGNYGYTF.